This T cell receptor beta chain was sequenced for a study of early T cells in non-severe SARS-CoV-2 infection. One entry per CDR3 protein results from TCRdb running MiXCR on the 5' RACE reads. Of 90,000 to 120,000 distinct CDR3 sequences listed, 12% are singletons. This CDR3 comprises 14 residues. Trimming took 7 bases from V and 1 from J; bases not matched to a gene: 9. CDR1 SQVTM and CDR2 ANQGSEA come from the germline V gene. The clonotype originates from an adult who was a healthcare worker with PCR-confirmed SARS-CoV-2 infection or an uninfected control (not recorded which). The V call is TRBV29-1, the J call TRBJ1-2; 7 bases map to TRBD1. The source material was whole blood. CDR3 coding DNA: TGCAGCGCCGCCGGGACAGCTTTTAACTATGGCTACACCTTC. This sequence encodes CSAAGTAFNYGYTF.